These 6 T cell receptor beta chains share one sample of origin, sequenced in a study of T cell responses to AZD1222 COVID-19 vaccine. The data were produced by immunoSEQ multiplex PCR, yet TCRdb's version contains in-frame clones alone and is incomplete. The repertoire holds some 96,000 clones, with more than 75% as singletons. Material: peripheral blood, obtained on day 0 of AZD1222 vaccination. All receptors come from an adult in good health.

The chain combines TRBV2 with TRBJ2-1; 9 positions match TRBD2. Trimming took 6 bases from V and 0 from J; bases not matched to a gene: 0. CDR3 length equals 14 residues. Germline loops: CDR1 SNHLY, CDR2 FYNNEI. In nucleotides, the CDR3 is TGTGCCAGCAGGACTAGCGGCTCCTACAATGAGCAGTTCTTC. Its translation is CASRTSGSYNEQFF.

This clone has a single count. J is TRBJ2-5 and V is TRBV7-2; D not resolved. Germline V gene data show CDR1 as SGHTA and CDR2 as FQGNSA. The CDR3 length is 14 residues. V was pared by 0 bases and J by 5 bases, with 10 bases between. Written as DNA, the CDR3 is TGTGCCAGCAGCTTAGCGGGCGGTGTGGAGACCCAGTACTTC. This gives the protein CASSLAGGVETQYF.

This clone appeared a few times. The V and J genes are TRBV29-1 and TRBJ2-7, with 7 bases aligning to TRBD1. Germline trimming cut 4 bases from V and 2 bases from J; bases unmatched to any gene: 5. The CDR3 is 13 residues long. CDR1 SQVTM and CDR2 ANQGSEA come from the germline V gene. DNA of the CDR3: TGCAGCGTTGGTCGACAGGGTACCTACGAGCAGTACTTC. It is translated as CSVGRQGTYEQYF.

This clone was recorded once. The V call is TRBV5-1, the J call TRBJ1-1; tentatively, D is TRBD1 (5 bases). The CDR3 totals 14 residues. Per germline, CDR1 SGHRS and CDR2 YFSETQ. The V end was cut by 3 bases, the J end by 4 bases, with 13 bases between. CDR3 protein: CASSYQGKGTEAFF. Written as DNA, the CDR3 is TGCGCCAGCAGCTACCAGGGTAAGGGCACTGAAGCTTTCTTT. Full variable domain (remainder filled in from reference TRBV5-1 and TRBJ1-1): KAGVTQTPRYLIKTRGQQVTLSCSPISGHRSVSWYQQTPGQGLQFLFEYFSETQRNKGNFPGRFSGRQFSNSRSEMNVSTLELGDSALYLCASSYQGKGTEAFFGQGTRLTVV.

This chain connects TRBV6-4 to TRBJ1-6; unclear D gene. The CDR3 loop spans 14 amino acids. V was clipped by 11 bases and J by 4 bases, with 15 bases between them. CDR1 is MRHNA and CDR2 is SNTAGT in the germline V gene. CDR3 sequence (DNA): TGTGCCGGGCGTCTGGGTGATTATAATTCACCCCTCCACTTT. Its translation: CAGRLGDYNSPLHF.

The chain is built from TRBV9 and TRBJ2-3, with D perhaps matching TRBD2 (6 bases). V lost 0 bases, J lost 3 bases, and 26 bases lay in between. Germline CDR1 reads SGDLS; CDR2 reads YYNGEE. This CDR3 contains 20 residues. CDR3 protein: CASSVDPGTPGLAPTDTQYF. The CDR3 region has the DNA TGTGCCAGCAGCGTAGACCCAGGGACGCCGGGACTCGCCCCGACAGATACGCAGTATTTT.